This is a list of T cell receptor beta chains from one sample in a study of low-dose radiotherapy and immunotherapy resistance in tumors. Each CDR3 protein gets one entry after TCRdb re-called the reads with MiXCR. The repertoire has around 100,000 distinct CDR3 sequences, about 20% of them found once; the top ten carry over 4%. The specimen comprised PBMCs, sampled after low-dose radiotherapy plus immunotherapy. The receptors stem from a male donor with prostate cancer. Each CDR3 is given with its conserved first and last residue. Each record gives: V gene, J gene, CDR3 protein.

TRBV5-1,TRBJ2-7,CASKEGIDEQYF
TRBV5-4,TRBJ1-1,CASSLKGNTEAFF
TRBV11-2,TRBJ2-1,CASSFSARASNEQFF
TRBV19,TRBJ2-3,CASRGGTITDTQYF
TRBV3-1,TRBJ2-2,CASSQDTPTTGELFF
TRBV7-2,TRBJ2-7,CASSSLAGGDYEQYF
TRBV18,TRBJ1-5,CASSPSGDNQPQHF
TRBV7-2,TRBJ2-3,CASSLGTWVDTQYF
TRBV3-1,TRBJ2-7,CASSQRRKGLWPYEQYF
TRBV19,TRBJ1-5,CASSIRRSNQPQHF
TRBV20-1,TRBJ2-3,CSARDLRQPTDTQYF
TRBV12-5,TRBJ2-3,CASGLVRYGADTQYF
TRBV27,TRBJ1-5,CASSLTVNDRPQHF
TRBV13,TRBJ2-2,CASSSGLAVVGGELFF
TRBV20-1,TRBJ2-7,CSASFASLPLREQYF
TRBV11-3,TRBJ2-1,CASSLGGTSGRQFF
TRBV6-2/TRBV6-3,TRBJ1-2,CASSEGTGGSGYTF
TRBV11-2,TRBJ2-5,CASSPTRGGGETQYF
TRBV6-6,TRBJ1-2,CASSLSRGDGYTF
TRBV20-1,TRBJ2-7,CSARGRAGGSYEQYF
TRBV12-3/TRBV12-4,TRBJ2-7,CASSLGYGTGGEQYF
TRBV4-1,TRBJ2-5,CASSQVRAPESPTQYF
TRBV18,TRBJ1-2,CASSPTSVPNFNYGYTF
TRBV14,TRBJ2-2,CASSTNDGGPANTGELFF
TRBV6-6,TRBJ1-6,CASSYMDRADSPLHF
TRBV14,TRBJ2-3,CASSQGLAGSTDTQYF
TRBV6-1,TRBJ1-1,CASSELGQPNTEAFF
TRBV3-1,TRBJ2-2,CASNQLNTGELFF
TRBV12-5,TRBJ1-5,CASAPGQGNQPQHF
TRBV20-1,TRBJ1-4,CSARDAGGDGEKLFF
TRBV30,TRBJ2-3,CAWSVGGGAADTQYF
TRBV27,TRBJ2-7,CASSFGQGFYEQYF
TRBV2,TRBJ2-5,CASSDSGGGETQYF
TRBV1,TRBJ2-1,CASSPARREEQFF
TRBV5-1,TRBJ2-2,CASSFGREDTGELFF
TRBV20-1,TRBJ2-7,CSASGLADSYEQYF
TRBV11-1,TRBJ2-3,CASIARDSTDTQYF
TRBV30,TRBJ1-5,CAWSGETYNQPQHF
TRBV2,TRBJ2-2,CASSPSTGGANTGELFF
TRBV19,TRBJ2-1,CASSMYRDEQFF
TRBV10-2,TRBJ2-3,CASSAPTGVGDTQYF
TRBV11-2,TRBJ2-3,CASSSSGLAEEDTQYF
TRBV2,TRBJ1-1,CASSAARGWTEAFF
TRBV9,TRBJ2-7,CASSGRGASYEQYF
TRBV19,TRBJ2-2,CASRQSANTGELFF